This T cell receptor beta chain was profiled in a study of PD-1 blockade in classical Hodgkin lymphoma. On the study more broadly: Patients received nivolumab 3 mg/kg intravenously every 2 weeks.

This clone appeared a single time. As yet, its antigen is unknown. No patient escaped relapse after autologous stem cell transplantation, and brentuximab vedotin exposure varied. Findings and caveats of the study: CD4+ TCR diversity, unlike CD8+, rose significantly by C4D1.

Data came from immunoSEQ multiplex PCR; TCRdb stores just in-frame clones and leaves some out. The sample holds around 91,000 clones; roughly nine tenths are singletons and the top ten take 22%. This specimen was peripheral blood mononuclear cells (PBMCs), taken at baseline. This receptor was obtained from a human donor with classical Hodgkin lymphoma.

This chain's CDR3 is CASSLGSGYEQYF. The CDR3 nucleotides read TGTGCCAGCAGCTTGGGTAGCGGGTACGAGCAGTACTTC. The chain employs TRBV5-6 and TRBJ2-7, with 7 positions matching TRBD2. V was clipped by 0 bases and J by 4 bases; unmatched bases: 1. CDR3 length: 13 amino acids. Germline V gene sequence: CDR1 SGHDT, CDR2 YYEEEE.